This note documents a single T cell receptor (beta chain) sequence. The CDR3 extends over 13 amino acids. Trimming took 5 bases from V and 3 from J, leaving 10 bases between them. From germline, CDR1 is LNHNV and CDR2 YYDKDF (reference sequence). Both 60 Vbeta primers and 13 Jbeta primers went into the PCR. The assay was immunoSEQ multiplex PCR, and TCRdb's table has in-frame clones only and misses some. The data show around 150,000 clones, roughly 71% seen once. The record originates from a study of cytomegalovirus exposure and HLA in healthy donors. The chain links TRBV15 to TRBJ1-1; perhaps TRBD1 as D (5 bases). Material for sequencing was PBMCs. This receptor was taken from a woman between 40 and 55 years old in good health and CMV-seronegative. The CDR3 sequence is CATSLGGDTEAFF. The CDR3 region has the DNA TGTGCCACCAGCCTTGGAGGGGACACTGAAGCTTTCTTT.